This T cell receptor (beta chain) stems from a study of control samples from healthy donors and cancer patients. Here immunoSEQ multiplex PCR was the method, and the copy in TCRdb shows in-frame clones only, minus some. The top ten clones hold over 2% of a sample with roughly 120,000 clones, roughly 91% of them seen once. The CDR3 has 15 residues. V lost 6 bases and J lost 3, with 18 bases in between. Germline assignment: CDR1 SGDLS and CDR2 YYNGEE. The receptor was derived from a woman aged 70-85 years in good health. The material sequenced was blood. The chain recombines TRBV9 with TRBJ2-5; TRBD2 might be the D (5 bases). The CDR3 nucleotides are TGTGCCAGCACCCCTCGCGCGGAGGCCGAAGAGACCCAGTACTTC. Translation: CASTPRAEAEETQYF.